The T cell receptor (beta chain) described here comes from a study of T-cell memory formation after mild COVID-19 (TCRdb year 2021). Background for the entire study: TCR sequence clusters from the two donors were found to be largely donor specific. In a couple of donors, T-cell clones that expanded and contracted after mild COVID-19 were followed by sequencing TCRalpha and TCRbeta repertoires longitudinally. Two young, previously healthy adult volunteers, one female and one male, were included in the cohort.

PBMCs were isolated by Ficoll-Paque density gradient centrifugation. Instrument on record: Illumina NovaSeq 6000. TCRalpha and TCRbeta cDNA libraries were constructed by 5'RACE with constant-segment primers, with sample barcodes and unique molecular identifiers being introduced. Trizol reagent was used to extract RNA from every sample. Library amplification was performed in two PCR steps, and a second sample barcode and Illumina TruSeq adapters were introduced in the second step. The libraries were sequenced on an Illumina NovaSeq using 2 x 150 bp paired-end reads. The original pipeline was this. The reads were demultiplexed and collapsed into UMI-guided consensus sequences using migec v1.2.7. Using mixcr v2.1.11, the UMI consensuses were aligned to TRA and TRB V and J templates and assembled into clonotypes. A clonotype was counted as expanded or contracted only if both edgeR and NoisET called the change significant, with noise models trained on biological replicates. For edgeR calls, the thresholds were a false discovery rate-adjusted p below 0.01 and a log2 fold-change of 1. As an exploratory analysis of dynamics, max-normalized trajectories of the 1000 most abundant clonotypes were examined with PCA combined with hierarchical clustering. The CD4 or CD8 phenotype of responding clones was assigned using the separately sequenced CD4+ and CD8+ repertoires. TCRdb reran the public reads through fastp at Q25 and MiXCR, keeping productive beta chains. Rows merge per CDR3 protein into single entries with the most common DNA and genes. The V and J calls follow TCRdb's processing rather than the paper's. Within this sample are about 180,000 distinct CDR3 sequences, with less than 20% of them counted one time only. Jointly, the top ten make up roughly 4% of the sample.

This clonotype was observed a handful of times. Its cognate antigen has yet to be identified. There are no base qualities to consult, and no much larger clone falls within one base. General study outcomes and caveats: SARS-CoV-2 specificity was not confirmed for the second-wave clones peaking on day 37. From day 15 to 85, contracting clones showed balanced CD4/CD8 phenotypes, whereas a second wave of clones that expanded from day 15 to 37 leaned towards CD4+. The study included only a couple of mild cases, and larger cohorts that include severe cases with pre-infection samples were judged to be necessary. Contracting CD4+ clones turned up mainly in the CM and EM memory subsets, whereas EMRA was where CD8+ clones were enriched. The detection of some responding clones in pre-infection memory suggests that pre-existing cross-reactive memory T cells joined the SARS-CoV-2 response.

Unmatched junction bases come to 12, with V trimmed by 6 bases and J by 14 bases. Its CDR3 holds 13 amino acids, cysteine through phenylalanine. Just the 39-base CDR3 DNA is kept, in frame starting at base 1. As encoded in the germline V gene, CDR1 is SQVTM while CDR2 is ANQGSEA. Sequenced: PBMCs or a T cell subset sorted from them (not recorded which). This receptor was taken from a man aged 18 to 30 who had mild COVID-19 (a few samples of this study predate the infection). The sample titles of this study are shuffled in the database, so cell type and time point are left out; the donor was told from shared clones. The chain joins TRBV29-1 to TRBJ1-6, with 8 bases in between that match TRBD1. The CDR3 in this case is CSVQTTGTGALHF. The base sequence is TGCAGCGTGCAGACAACCGGGACAGGAGCCCTCCACTTT.